This T cell receptor beta chain was sequenced for a study of blood T cell repertoires in COVID-19 (dated by TCRdb to 2020 to 2021). About the investigation overall: Samples from collaborators originated in the United States, Italy and Spain and spanned both the acute and convalescent phases of COVID-19. The prospective study material was composed of cDNA or gDNA derived from T cells, B-cell-depleted T cells, or PBMCs. Deeply sampled blood TCRbeta repertoires from subjects exposed to, actively infected with, or recovered from COVID-19 were included in the dataset. The repertoires were made available in a free public database intended to serve as a resource for research on the immune response to SARS-CoV-2. The samples were drawn from two sources: the first 160 participants of the ongoing ImmuneRACE study, and 1,254 subjects contributed by 6 global collaborators. A de-identified subject ID, COVID-19 status, age in years and sex were almost always included in the sample metadata. Where HLA class I and class II types were available, the types were taken from metadata supplied by the sample provider, not from assay-based typing.

TCRbeta CDR3 regions were amplified from genomic DNA using the immunoSEQ Assay, a bias-controlled multiplex PCR. On the authors' methods: Within the assay, amplification of reference gene primers was used to estimate how many nucleated cells each sample contained. To quantify the absolute abundance of each unique TCRbeta CDR3 rearrangement, sequence reads were collapsed and filtered. Productive Simpson clonality was computed per sample as the square root of Simpson's diversity index over productive rearrangements. TCRdb retrieved this table from immuneACCESS and kept in-frame rearrangements only. Not all clones are present; in checked studies, unresolved V genes account for under half, and no reason is known for the remainder. V and J calls and clone size come straight from that table; D and trimming were deduced from the DNA. The sample table shows about 270,000 clones, and 85% to 90% are seen once. Over 3.5% of the sample is held by the ten biggest clonotypes.

CDR1 and CDR2, per the germline V gene, are MNHEY and SVGAGI. Spanning cysteine to phenylalanine, the CDR3 consists of 15 amino acids. The kept DNA is CDR3 alone, 45 bases in frame from the first base. Relative to germline, V is 6 bases shorter and J is 4 bases shorter, with 18 bases between their ends. Turning to this clone: Its antigen is still unknown. No base qualities exist here, and no much larger clone lies one base off it.

Participants in the prospective study were aged about 18 to 100 years, lived in 20 to 30 United States geographic areas, and enrolled through a virtual design. Cohort assignment in the prospective study relied on participant-reported clinical history from a screening survey and a study questionnaire. Each participant in the prospective study had whole blood, serum and a nasopharyngeal or oropharyngeal swab collected by mobile phlebotomists. Additional blood draws and questionnaires over a 2-month period could optionally be provided by prospective study participants. Prospective study blood samples were shipped either frozen or at room temperature before DNA extraction. What the authors observed across the whole study: How much clinical and demographic metadata was included differed by source and by participant, and the metadata was provided uncurated.

The chain was built from TRBV6-5 and TRBJ1-1, with the D gene uncertain. The clonotype was recovered from a woman in her twenties or thirties with acute COVID-19. Material: PBMCs or T cells enriched from blood (not recorded which). The CDR3 here reads CASRERTEGSTEAFF. The base sequence is TGTGCCAGCAGAGAGAGGACGGAGGGAAGCACTGAAGCTTTCTTT.